Listed below are T cell receptor beta chains from one sample, sequenced in a study of blood T cell repertoires in COVID-19. Some clones are missing from TCRdb's copy, which holds only in-frame ones; the method was immunoSEQ multiplex PCR. The table records some 80,000 clones, more than 65% of them present only once. The sample comprised peripheral blood. These receptors all stem from a woman aged 80 or over with active or convalescent COVID-19. The CDR3 runs from the conserved cysteine through the conserved F or W. D genes are given only for firm matches. Clone size is given for some rows only: seen once, a few or many times, or a class if the clone is expanded.

v_gene	abundance	j_gene	d_gene	CDR3nt	CDR3aa
TRBV5-5	-	TRBJ2-7	-	TGTGCCAGCAGCTTCGGGACACAAGCATACTACGAGCAGTACTTC	CASSFGTQAYYEQYF
TRBV19	-	TRBJ2-2	-	TGTGCCAGTAGTATATCCACATCTGCGAACACCGGGGAGCTGTTTTTT	CASSISTSANTGELFF
TRBV24-1	-	TRBJ2-5	TRBD1	TGTGCCACCAGCGGGACAGGGGTACAAGAGACCCAGTACTTC	CATSGTGVQETQYF
TRBV7-6	-	TRBJ2-7	TRBD2	TGTGCCAGCAGCCGTTTTAGCGGGGGAGGGTCCTACGAGCAGTACTTC	CASSRFSGGGSYEQYF
TRBV3-1/TRBV3-2	-	TRBJ1-6	TRBD1	TGTGCCAGCAGCCCCAACAGGGGGAGAGGGTCACCCCTCCACTTT	CASSPNRGRGSPLHF
TRBV2	-	TRBJ2-7	-	TGTGCCAGCAGCGACGATACAGGGCGCGACGAGCAGTACTTC	CASSDDTGRDEQYF
TRBV9	-	TRBJ1-3	-	TGTGCCAGCAGCTCTCCCTTCGGTGGGGGGGACGGAAACACCATATATTTT	CASSSPFGGGDGNTIYF
TRBV27	-	TRBJ1-2	-	TGTGCCAGCAGCGCAGTTGGTATGTCGGGGGGCTACACCTTC	CASSAVGMSGGYTF
TRBV9	-	TRBJ1-2	-	TGTGCCAGCAGCGTAGAGGTTGGGGCATTTTATGGCTACACCTTC	CASSVEVGAFYGYTF
TRBV9	-	TRBJ2-2	-	TGTGCCAGCAGCCCTCGCGGAGCAGTAGGGGAGCTGTTTTTT	CASSPRGAVGELFF
TRBV5-1	-	TRBJ2-3	-	TGCGCCAGCAGCTGGGGCGGGGGCGGCGCCACAGCAGATACGCAGTATTTT	CASSWGGGGATADTQYF
TRBV4-1	few	TRBJ1-4	-	TGCGCCAGCAGCCAAGAGGAGGTGGGATTGAAAAAACTGTTTTTT	CASSQEEVGLKKLFF
TRBV10-2	-	TRBJ1-1	-	TGCGCCAGCAGTGAGATCCCCCCAACTACCCTTGAAGCTTTCTTT	CASSEIPPTTLEAFF
TRBV29-1	-	TRBJ2-3	-	TGCAGCGTTGAACCCGGTCGCTTCGATACGCAGTATTTT	CSVEPGRFDTQYF
TRBV2	few	TRBJ2-3	-	TGTGCCAGCAGTGATGGCAGGATTAGCACAGATACGCAGTATTTT	CASSDGRISTDTQYF
TRBV18	-	TRBJ2-7	-	TGTGCCAGCTCGGCGGACTACGAGCAGTACTTC	CASSADYEQYF
TRBV4-3	-	TRBJ1-2	TRBD1	TGCGCCAGCAGCCAAGATAATTCAGGGGGTGGCTACACCTTC	CASSQDNSGGGYTF
TRBV7-8	once	TRBJ1-6	-	TGTGCCAGCAGCTCCCTATCGGGGGGCAACTCACCCCTCCACTTT	CASSSLSGGNSPLHF
TRBV3-1/TRBV3-2	-	TRBJ2-7	TRBD2	TGTGCCAGCAGCCCTCGGGGAGCGGGGGCCTCCTACGAGCAGTACTTC	CASSPRGAGASYEQYF
TRBV11-3	-	TRBJ2-3	-	TGTGCCAGCAGCTTAAACAGCCTCACAGATACGCAGTATTTT	CASSLNSLTDTQYF
TRBV7-2	-	TRBJ1-1	-	TGTGCCAGCAGCTTAGCAGGGGCCAAATTGAACACTGAAGCTTTCTTT	CASSLAGAKLNTEAFF
TRBV6-4	-	TRBJ2-7	TRBD2	TGTGCCAGCAGGGGCGTAGCGGGGGGTCGGTACGAGCAGTACTTC	CASRGVAGGRYEQYF
TRBV19	-	TRBJ2-4	-	TGTGCCAGTAGTATTGCGGCGACCAAAAACATTCAGTACTTC	CASSIAATKNIQYF
TRBV18	-	TRBJ1-1	TRBD1	TGTGCCAGCTCACCACTGGGTTCAGGGGGCACTGAAGCTTTCTTT	CASSPLGSGGTEAFF
TRBV30	-	TRBJ1-4	TRBD1	TGTGCCTGGGCGGGACAGAAAAATGAAAAACTGTTTTTT	CAWAGQKNEKLFF
TRBV19	-	TRBJ2-3	-	TGTGCCAGTACCCCTTGGGGGGGCGACCGGGATACGCAGTATTTT	CASTPWGGDRDTQYF
TRBV2	-	TRBJ2-2	-	TGTGCCAGCAGCCTGAGGGTACCCGGGGAGCTGTTTTTT	CASSLRVPGELFF
TRBV6-5	-	TRBJ1-1	TRBD1	TGTGCCAGCAGTTACGCGGCAGGGGGCACTGAAGCTTTCTTT	CASSYAAGGTEAFF
TRBV18	-	TRBJ2-1	TRBD1	TGTGCCAGCTCACCCCCGGGACAGGGTTTAGATGAGCAGTTCTTC	CASSPPGQGLDEQFF
TRBV12-3/TRBV12-4	-	TRBJ1-4	-	TGTGCCAGCAGTTTAGTGGGCGGGGGAAAACTGTTTTTT	CASSLVGGGKLFF
TRBV7-8	-	TRBJ1-1	TRBD1	TGTGCCAGCAAACAGACAGGGGAGAACACTGAAGCTTTCTTT	CASKQTGENTEAFF
TRBV2	few	TRBJ1-1	TRBD1	TGTGCCAGCAGCTCTACCGGGACAGGGGCTGAAGGAGCTTTCTTT	CASSSTGTGAEGAFF
TRBV2	-	TRBJ2-5	-	TGTGCCAGCAGCCCCTCATGGGGCTCGGAGACCCAGTACTTC	CASSPSWGSETQYF
TRBV18	-	TRBJ2-3	TRBD2	TGTGCCAGCTCACTAATACCGGGACTAGCGGGGGGAACAGATACGCAGTATTTT	CASSLIPGLAGGTDTQYF
TRBV9	-	TRBJ2-2	-	TGTGCCAGCAGCGCCCCGTGGGGGCAGGGCAATCCCGGGGAGCTGTTTTTT	CASSAPWGQGNPGELFF
TRBV4-3	-	TRBJ2-1	-	TGCGCCAGCAGCCACGGTCGTGAGAATGAGCAGTTCTTC	CASSHGRENEQFF
TRBV14	-	TRBJ2-5	-	TGTGCCAGCAGCCAAAACCCCCGGGAGACCCAGTACTTC	CASSQNPRETQYF
TRBV7-2	-	TRBJ2-1	-	TGTGCCAGCAGCTTAGGTGTCAGGGCAAATGAGCAGTTCTTC	CASSLGVRANEQFF
TRBV15	few	TRBJ2-1	-	TGTGCCACCAGCAGAGGCACAGCCTTATCCTACAATGAGCAGTTCTTC	CATSRGTALSYNEQFF
TRBV6-2/TRBV6-3	-	TRBJ2-7	TRBD1	TGTGCCAGCAGCAGACTCGGACAGGGGGCCTACGAGCAGTACTTC	CASSRLGQGAYEQYF
TRBV7-9	-	TRBJ2-7	TRBD1	TGTGCCAGCAGCCAACCACAGGGGGCTATCTACGAGCAGTACTTC	CASSQPQGAIYEQYF
TRBV10-3	-	TRBJ1-6	-	TGTGCCATCAGTGAGTTTGGCGGGGGTGAGAATTCACCCCTCCACTTT	CAISEFGGGENSPLHF
TRBV7-2	-	TRBJ1-2	-	TGTGCCAGCAGCTTAGACCTTAGCCTCTACACCTTC	CASSLDLSLYTF
TRBV7-9	-	TRBJ2-2	TRBD2	TGTGCCAGCAAACCGGGGACTAGCGGCACCGGGGAGCTGTTTTTT	CASKPGTSGTGELFF
TRBV7-9	-	TRBJ1-5	TRBD1	TGTGCCAGCAGCTTAGCAGGGGGCCATCAGCCCCAGCATTTT	CASSLAGGHQPQHF
TRBV7-9	-	TRBJ2-3	TRBD2	TGTGCCAGCAGCCCTCGTGGCAGCGGGGCATACACAGATACGCAGTATTTT	CASSPRGSGAYTDTQYF
TRBV11-3	-	TRBJ2-5	-	TGTGCCAGCAGCTTAGATGAGGGGTCGGAGGGAGAGACCCAGTACTTC	CASSLDEGSEGETQYF
TRBV27	few	TRBJ2-2	-	TGTGCCAGCAGCAGACGAAGGACAGAGTTAACCGGGGAGCTGTTTTTT	CASSRRRTELTGELFF
TRBV5-1	-	TRBJ2-7	-	TGCGCCAGCAGCTTGGAGGGCGGGCCCTACGAGCAGTACTTC	CASSLEGGPYEQYF
TRBV6-5	-	TRBJ1-1	-	TGTGCCAGCACTTCGGCAGGGATCGGTGAAGCTTTCTTT	CASTSAGIGEAFF
TRBV9	once	TRBJ2-5	-	TGTGCCAGCAGCTCCCGGGGCGGGGGCCCGGAGACCCAGTACTTC	CASSSRGGGPETQYF
TRBV5-1	few	TRBJ1-1	TRBD1	TGCGCCAGCAGCTCGACAGGGGTAACTGAAGCTTTCTTT	CASSSTGVTEAFF
TRBV7-2	-	TRBJ1-4	-	TGTGCCAGCAGCCCAAAAGACGGGGGAGCTAATGAAAAACTGTTTTTT	CASSPKDGGANEKLFF
TRBV10-1	-	TRBJ2-1	-	TGCGCCAGCAGTGAGTTTGCGGGTGAGCAGTTCTTC	CASSEFAGEQFF
TRBV21-1	-	TRBJ1-1	-	TGTCCCCACTTTTCCAACACTGAAGCTTTCTTT	CPHFSNTEAFF
TRBV27	-	TRBJ2-2	-	TGTGCCAGTCATGCTACAGGGCCCGGAGTAGTGGGCGGGGAGCTGTTTTTT	CASHATGPGVVGGELFF